The entry that follows covers one T cell receptor (beta chain) sequence. These data originate in a study of shared clonotypes between healthy human individuals. Across the whole study: Plates per donor: three CD4 naive, three CD4 memory, two CD8 naive, one CD8 memory.

The length of the CDR3 is 16 residues. V was pared by 6 bases and J by 0 bases, with 17 bases between. Germline V lookup: CDR1 MDHEN, CDR2 SYDVKM. Sequencing used immunoSEQ multiplex PCR; TCRdb keeps in-frame clones, though not all of them. Of around 200,000 clones listed, about 93% are singletons. The chain recombines TRBV28 with TRBJ1-1; tentatively, D is TRBD1 (6 bases). The sequenced sample consisted of naive CD4+ T cells sorted from blood. The subset: CD45RA+ positively selected. The TCR comes from a woman aged 25 to 39 in good health. As DNA, the CDR3 is TGTGCCAGCAGATACCCGGGGGGGGCGATGAACACTGAAGCTTTCTTT. Amino acid sequence: CASRYPGGAMNTEAFF.